This TCR beta chain was found in a study of shared clonotypes between healthy human individuals. Background on the study: Used for every donor were three CD4 naive, three CD4 memory, two CD8 naive and one CD8 memory plate.

Trimming pared 4 bases from V and 0 bases from J, leaving 7 bases between. CDR3 length equals 14 residues. Germline V CDR1 and CDR2: SEHNR, FQNEAQ (reference sequence). TCRdb's table, derived via immunoSEQ multiplex PCR, lists solely in-frame clones and lacks some. The table records about 980,000 clones, approximately 80% of them present only once. This chain connects TRBV7-9 to TRBJ1-5; D call uncertain. This sequence originates from a man between 18 and 29 years old in good health. The material sequenced was memory CD4+ T cells sorted from blood. Subset given: CD45RA-negative fraction. In nucleotides, the CDR3 is TGTGCCAGCAGCTATGGATATAGCAATCAGCCCCAGCATTTT. It yields the protein CASSYGYSNQPQHF.